This is a list of T cell receptor beta chains from one sample in a study of blood T cell repertoires in COVID-19. TCRdb's table, derived via immunoSEQ multiplex PCR, lists solely in-frame clones and lacks some. The table lists 200,000 to 300,000 clones, 70% to 85% of them singletons. The sequenced sample was peripheral blood. The source of these receptors is a man aged 40-49 years who had recovered from COVID-19. Each CDR3 is given with its conserved first and last residue. D genes are given only for firm matches. Clone size is shown for a subset of rows, as once, few, many or a class of expanded clone.

d_gene: .
j_gene: TRBJ2-2
abundance: .
v_gene: TRBV2
CDR3aa: CASSDQQGNTGELFF
CDR3nt: TGTGCCAGCAGTGACCAACAGGGGAACACCGGGGAGCTGTTTTTT

d_gene: TRBD2
j_gene: TRBJ2-5
abundance: .
v_gene: TRBV4-3
CDR3aa: CASSQEGLAGTTQYF
CDR3nt: TGCGCCAGCAGCCAGGAAGGACTAGCGGGAACGACCCAGTACTTC

d_gene: .
j_gene: TRBJ2-7
abundance: .
v_gene: TRBV7-8
CDR3aa: CASSLEATGPEQYF
CDR3nt: TGTGCCAGCAGCTTAGAGGCTACAGGGCCAGAGCAGTACTTC

d_gene: TRBD2
j_gene: TRBJ2-2
abundance: once
v_gene: TRBV4-3
CDR3aa: CASSQEGLAGPGEATGELFF
CDR3nt: TGCGCCAGCAGCCAAGAGGGGCTAGCGGGCCCCGGAGAGGCCACCGGGGAGCTGTTTTTT

d_gene: .
j_gene: TRBJ2-7
abundance: .
v_gene: TRBV4-1
CDR3aa: CASSHRLESSYEQYF
CDR3nt: TGCGCCAGCAGCCATAGGCTAGAGAGTTCCTACGAGCAGTACTTC

d_gene: .
j_gene: TRBJ1-2
abundance: .
v_gene: TRBV11-2
CDR3aa: CASSSKTDGYTF
CDR3nt: TGTGCCAGCAGCTCTAAGACAGATGGCTACACCTTC

d_gene: TRBD1
j_gene: TRBJ2-5
abundance: .
v_gene: TRBV7-2
CDR3aa: CASSLVTGGAETQYF
CDR3nt: TGTGCCAGCAGCTTAGTGACAGGGGGCGCGGAGACCCAGTACTTC

d_gene: TRBD1
j_gene: TRBJ1-2
abundance: once
v_gene: TRBV5-1
CDR3aa: CASSADGQGAGYTF
CDR3nt: TGCGCCAGCAGCGCGGATGGACAGGGGGCAGGCTACACCTTC

d_gene: .
j_gene: TRBJ2-4
abundance: .
v_gene: TRBV10-3
CDR3aa: CAIASGDLAKNIQYF
CDR3nt: TGTGCCATCGCGTCCGGGGATCTTGCCAAAAACATTCAGTACTTC

d_gene: .
j_gene: TRBJ2-1
abundance: .
v_gene: TRBV5-1
CDR3aa: CASRVVSDNEQFF
CDR3nt: TGCGCCAGCAGGGTTGTCAGTGACAATGAGCAGTTCTTC

d_gene: .
j_gene: TRBJ2-1
abundance: .
v_gene: TRBV27
CDR3aa: CASSYGDEQFF
CDR3nt: TGTGCCAGCAGTTATGGAGATGAGCAGTTCTTC

d_gene: .
j_gene: TRBJ2-1
abundance: .
v_gene: TRBV29-1
CDR3aa: CSVGSNEQFF
CDR3nt: TGCAGCGTCGGGTCGAATGAGCAGTTCTTC

d_gene: TRBD2
j_gene: TRBJ2-5
abundance: .
v_gene: TRBV18
CDR3aa: CASSLLAGGQETQYF
CDR3nt: TGTGCCAGCTCACTCCTAGCGGGGGGCCAAGAGACCCAGTACTTC

d_gene: TRBD1
j_gene: TRBJ1-4
abundance: .
v_gene: TRBV19
CDR3aa: CASTWTGNEKLFF
CDR3nt: TGTGCCAGTACTTGGACAGGGAATGAAAAACTGTTTTTT

d_gene: TRBD2
j_gene: TRBJ2-3
abundance: once
v_gene: TRBV5-4
CDR3aa: CASSLSRGGYTDTQYF
CDR3nt: TGTGCCAGCAGCTTGTCCCGGGGGGGCTACACAGATACGCAGTATTTT

d_gene: TRBD2
j_gene: TRBJ2-3
abundance: .
v_gene: TRBV7-2
CDR3aa: CASSPSAGAYTDTQYF
CDR3nt: TGTGCCAGCAGCCCCTCAGCGGGGGCGTACACAGATACGCAGTATTTT

d_gene: TRBD1
j_gene: TRBJ1-6
abundance: .
v_gene: TRBV3-1/TRBV3-2
CDR3aa: CASSQTGLGYSPLHF
CDR3nt: TGTGCCAGCAGCCAGACAGGGCTAGGTTATTCACCCCTCCACTTT

d_gene: TRBD1
j_gene: TRBJ1-1
abundance: .
v_gene: TRBV5-1
CDR3aa: CASRPPGQRMNTEAFF
CDR3nt: TGCGCCAGCAGACCTCCGGGACAGCGAATGAACACTGAAGCTTTCTTT

d_gene: TRBD2
j_gene: TRBJ2-2
abundance: few
v_gene: TRBV5-6
CDR3aa: CASSVGLAGVYGELFF
CDR3nt: TGTGCCAGCAGCGTCGGACTAGCGGGAGTCTACGGGGAGCTGTTTTTT

d_gene: TRBD1
j_gene: TRBJ2-7
abundance: .
v_gene: TRBV6-5
CDR3aa: CASSRDRASYEQYF
CDR3nt: TGTGCCAGCAGTCGGGACAGGGCCTCCTACGAGCAGTACTTC

d_gene: .
j_gene: TRBJ1-1
abundance: .
v_gene: TRBV6-5
CDR3aa: CASSYSGDFPGTEAFF
CDR3nt: TGTGCCAGCAGTTACTCCGGGGACTTCCCGGGGACTGAAGCTTTCTTT